A single sample gave rise to the 3 T cell receptor beta chains below, sequenced in a study of cytomegalovirus exposure and HLA in healthy donors. The PCR had 60 Vbeta and 13 Jbeta primers. Data came from immunoSEQ multiplex PCR; TCRdb stores just in-frame clones and leaves some out. The sample carries roughly 71,000 clones, just under 75% recorded once. Sequences were obtained from PBMCs. The receptors originated from a human donor in good health.

The chain has TRBV12-5 and TRBJ1-1; TRBD1 matches 12 bases. V shed 5 bases, J shed 3 bases, and the junction held 13 bases outside the gene matches. CDR3 length: 18 amino acids. From germline, CDR1 is LGHNT and CDR2 FRNRAP. CDR3 in DNA: TGTGCTAGTGGTCCGGGCCGGGACAGGGGGCGGAGGGACACTGAAGCTTTCTTT. Its protein product is CASGPGRDRGRRDTEAFF.

J is TRBJ2-7 and V is TRBV7-6; tentatively, D is TRBD2 (5 bases). This CDR3 has 12 residues. V gave up 2 bases and J gave up 8 bases, with 10 bases separating them. Germline V gene sequence: CDR1 SGHVS, CDR2 FNYEAQ. The CDR3 coding sequence is TGTGCCAGCAGCTTATGGGCGGGTAAGCAGTACTTC. Its translation: CASSLWAGKQYF. Variable domain in full (rest from reference TRBV7-6 and TRBJ2-7): GAGVSQSPRYKVTKRGQDVALRCDPISGHVSLYWYRQALGQGPEFLTYFNYEAQQDKSGLPNDRFSAERPEGSISTLTIQRTEQRDSAMYRCASSLWAGKQYFGPGTRLTVT.

The chain recombines TRBV19 with TRBJ2-3, with 8 bases aligning to TRBD2. Germline CDR1 reads LNHDA; CDR2 reads SQIVND (reference sequence). CDR3 length: 14 amino acids. J was trimmed by 7 bases and V by 5 bases; bases with no gene match: 8. The CDR3 DNA reads as TGTGCCAGTAGTCCCTCCGGGACTAGGAATACGCAGTATTTT. Amino acid sequence: CASSPSGTRNTQYF.